This T cell receptor (beta chain) was identified during a study of T-cell memory formation after mild COVID-19 (dated by TCRdb to about 2021). With respect to the entire study: TCR sequence clusters from the two donors were largely donor specific. Longitudinal TCRalpha and TCRbeta repertoire sequencing tracked T-cell clones expanding and contracting after mild COVID-19 in a couple of donors. The cohort comprised two young, previously healthy adult volunteers, one female and one male. The study at large found these results: From day 15 to 85, contracting clones showed balanced CD4/CD8 phenotypes, whereas a second wave of clones that expanded from day 15 to 37 leaned towards CD4+. Only a couple of mild cases were covered in the study, and larger cohorts including severe cases with pre-infection samples were considered necessary. Contracting CD4+ clones were found mainly in CM and EM memory subsets, while CD8+ clones were enriched in EMRA. SARS-CoV-2 specificity was not confirmed for the second-wave clones peaking on day 37. Some responding clones were found in pre-infection memory, which suggests that pre-existing cross-reactive memory T cells took part in the SARS-CoV-2 response.

Regarding this clonotype: Its target antigen remains unknown. No much larger clone is present one base from it, and per-base qualities are unavailable.

Ficoll-Paque density gradient centrifugation was used to isolate PBMCs. For sequencing, an Illumina NovaSeq 6000 was employed. TCRalpha and TCRbeta cDNA libraries were built by 5'RACE with constant-segment primers, adding sample barcodes and unique molecular identifiers. Trizol reagent was used to extract RNA from every sample. Amplification of the libraries took two PCR steps, and the second step added a second sample barcode plus Illumina TruSeq adapters. Sequencing of libraries was performed on an Illumina NovaSeq with 2 x 150 bp paired-end reads. In the authors' own workflow: With migec v1.2.7, reads were demultiplexed and then collapsed into UMI-guided consensus sequences. Using mixcr v2.1.11, UMI consensuses were aligned to TRA and TRB V and J templates and then assembled into clonotypes. A clonotype was counted as expanded or contracted only if both edgeR and NoisET called the change significant, with noise models trained on biological replicates. For edgeR calls, a false discovery rate-adjusted p below 0.01 and a log2 fold-change threshold of 1 were applied. As an exploratory analysis of dynamics, PCA with hierarchical clustering was applied to max-normalized trajectories of the 1000 most abundant clonotypes. Separately sequenced CD4+ and CD8+ repertoires were used to assign the CD4 or CD8 phenotype of responding clones. The raw public data were reprocessed by TCRdb itself: fastp quality trimming at Q25, MiXCR clonotype calling, in-frame beta chains only. Records with the same CDR3 protein are collapsed into one entry carrying the most frequent genes and DNA. TCRdb's processing, not the authors', yielded these V and J calls. The table for this sample lists about 140,000 distinct CDR3 sequences; 6% of them were counted only once. Clones ranked in the top ten supply approximately 2.1% of the sample.

The sequenced sample was PBMCs or a T cell subset sorted from them (not recorded which). The receptor was isolated from an adult woman who had mild COVID-19 (a few samples of this study predate the infection). The sample titles of this study are shuffled in the database, so cell type and time point are left out; the donor was told from shared clones.

The CDR3 protein is CSVDGPGIYGYTF. The DNA sequence follows: TGCAGCGTCGACGGGCCCGGGATCTATGGCTACACCTTC. The chain uses TRBV29-1 and TRBJ1-2, with no reliable assignment of the D segment. Trimming removed 6 bases from V and 4 bases from J, leaving 15 bases between the germline ends. CDR1 SQVTM and CDR2 ANQGSEA were looked up in the germline V gene. The CDR3 holds 13 amino acids from the cysteine to the phenylalanine. CDR3 DNA only is kept here, 39 bases in frame from base 1.